These T cell receptor beta chains were read from a single sample in a study of CD8+ T cells in alopecia areata. Assay: immunoSEQ multiplex PCR; the TCRdb copy retains only in-frame clones and omits some. This sample has around 270,000 clones; roughly 64% occur once, and the top ten carry approximately 1.8%. The sequencing here drew on CD4+ T cells sorted from blood, taken at week 24, from a patient treated with tofacitinib. The receptor set was obtained from a human donor with alopecia areata. Both conserved end residues are part of each CDR3. The size entry is marked missing in some rows and otherwise reads once, few, many or a size class.

CASSHDREETQYF	.	TRBV4-2	TRBJ2-5
CASSLVPGGTDTQYF	.	TRBV7-9	TRBJ2-3
CAISGDRAGDSPLHF	.	TRBV10-3	TRBJ1-6
CSVANDGYNSPLHF	.	TRBV29-1	TRBJ1-6
CASSLGGSGGAETQYF	.	TRBV7-2	TRBJ2-5
CASSLDVRSGANVLTF	.	TRBV5-1	TRBJ2-6
CASSQAAYNEQFF	.	TRBV4-1	TRBJ2-1
CSVARGFQETQYF	few	TRBV29-1	TRBJ2-5
CASSQVGQFGIQYF	once	TRBV4-2	TRBJ2-4
CASNKGGAEDEKLFF	.	TRBV5-1	TRBJ1-4
CASSFANSGANVLTF	.	TRBV7-2	TRBJ2-6
CASSSENANVLTF	.	TRBV27	TRBJ2-6
CASSAQGNTEAFF	.	TRBV18	TRBJ1-1
CASSLQGASWAFF	.	TRBV6-1	TRBJ1-1
CAWNGGSSGNTIYF	.	TRBV30	TRBJ1-3
CASSDNRGGYDGYTF	.	TRBV6-1	TRBJ1-2
CASSVSGGTDTQYF	few	TRBV7-2	TRBJ2-3
CASSLSLTASPLHF	.	TRBV2	TRBJ1-6
CASSLEPILQGSNEQFF	few	TRBV5-4	TRBJ2-1
CASSPDSYEQYF	.	TRBV18	TRBJ2-7
CASSSRTSGGAQQYF	.	TRBV27	TRBJ2-7
CASSQDPQVGVRGNQPQHF	.	TRBV4-1	TRBJ1-5
CASSLPGTSVYEQYF	.	TRBV5-4	TRBJ2-7
CASTTEGAEAFF	few	TRBV18	TRBJ1-1
CASSSLGGRGTDTQYF	.	TRBV5-4	TRBJ2-3
CATSPLVGPQETQYF	.	TRBV10-3	TRBJ2-5
CASNSGAGSNQPQHF	few	TRBV28	TRBJ1-5
CASSLHPGSGRYTQYF	.	TRBV28	TRBJ2-3
CASSFVSGANVLTF	few	TRBV28	TRBJ2-6
CASSPLGTGAGYTF	few	TRBV27	TRBJ1-2
CASIVEGGTTYEQYF	.	TRBV6-1	TRBJ2-7
CASSRQGDNQPQHF	.	TRBV5-1	TRBJ1-5
CASSLFLLKNTEAFF	few	TRBV7-2	TRBJ1-1
CASSIGLAEAYEQYF	.	TRBV9	TRBJ2-7
CSVQPGTYGYTF	.	TRBV29-1	TRBJ1-2
CAWGLSMNTEAFF	.	TRBV30	TRBJ1-1
CSVVGSYEQYF	.	TRBV29-1	TRBJ2-7
CASSLYGPETQYF	once	TRBV5-1	TRBJ2-5
CASSLNRGNEQFF	once	TRBV5-1	TRBJ2-1
CASSPGGGTDTQYF	.	TRBV7-9	TRBJ2-3
CSVVDSAGHTEAFF	.	TRBV29-1	TRBJ1-1
CSVRHYREETQYF	.	TRBV29-1	TRBJ2-5
CSGLAGGQDTQYF	few	TRBV29-1	TRBJ2-3
CASSHGTGEETQYF	.	TRBV7-9	TRBJ2-5
CASSALGSADTQYF	.	TRBV9	TRBJ2-3
CSVTRTGTYGYTF	.	TRBV29-1	TRBJ1-2